This entry describes one T cell receptor beta chain. Its antigen is unknown. Up to 2 ug genomic DNA was used for TCRB CDR3 amplification. Amplification used 60 V beta primers and 13 J beta primers. TCRdb's table, derived via immunoSEQ multiplex PCR, lists solely in-frame clones and lacks some. The table has 100,000 or so clones, 90% seen once. The time point is: after dendritic cell vaccination, including at tumor progression/relapse. These data come from a study of glioma-infiltrating T cells after dendritic cell vaccination. Study overall: Autologous tumor lysate was loaded overnight onto monocyte-derived dendritic cells grown about seven days with IL-4 and GM-CSF.

Findings and caveats of the study: Survival was not directly related to TCR clonality in these patients.

Losses at the gene ends were 2 bases for V and 1 base for J; bases not matched to a gene: 3. This CDR3 comprises 17 residues. CDR1 and CDR2 (germline): MGHRA, YSYEKL. The TCR comes from a human donor with glioblastoma. The material sequenced was blood, taken after dendritic cell vaccination. The V and J genes are TRBV4-1 and TRBJ2-2, with TRBD2 identical over 11 bases. CDR3 sequence: CASSQLTSGRNTGELFF. CDR3 sequence (DNA): TGCGCCAGCAGCCAACTTACTAGCGGGAGGAACACCGGGGAGCTGTTTTTT.